The 19 T cell receptor beta chains reported below all come from one sample, sequenced in a study of blood T cell repertoires in COVID-19. Libraries were prepared by immunoSEQ multiplex PCR; TCRdb keeps only in-frame clonotypes and omits some of them. This sample has about 210,000 clones; about 89% occur once, and the top ten carry about 5%. The sample consisted of peripheral blood. The receptors originated from a woman aged 40 to 55 with acute or convalescent COVID-19.

With regard to this clone: The junction differs from germline at one of its ends, possibly a read error. V usage is TRBV29-1 and J usage is TRBJ2-1; 12 positions match TRBD1. The CDR3 is 10 residues long. Germline values: CDR1 SQVTM, CDR2 ANQGSEA. The DNA for the CDR3 is TGCAGCGTTGTCGGGGACAGGGGGCTCTTC. As protein: CSVVGDRGLF.

This chain links TRBV19 with TRBJ1-2; TRBD1 matches 9 bases. CDR1 and CDR2 (germline): LNHDA, SQIVND (reference sequence). The CDR3 loop spans 18 amino acids. Trimming at V came to 4 bases and at J to 4 bases, leaving 16 bases not matched to a gene. The CDR3: CASSTQGQGISSGYGYTF. CDR3 coding DNA: TGTGCCAGTAGTACGCAGGGACAGGGCATTTCTTCGGGCTATGGCTACACCTTC.

A single count supports this clone. The J gene is TRBJ2-7, the V gene TRBV12-2; the D call TRBD1 from the table was never checked on the DNA. TRBV12-2 is annotated as a pseudogene. The CDR3 spans 16 residues. In DNA, the CDR3 is TGTGCAAGTCGCCCTCGTCAACAGGGACAGCCCTACGAGCAGTACGTC. Its translation: CASRPRQQGQPYEQYV.

The rearrangement joins TRBV18 to TRBJ2-2; 7 nucleotides align to TRBD2. V gave up 3 bases and J gave up 5 bases; unmatched junction bases: 0. From germline, CDR1 is KGHSH and CDR2 LQKENI. The CDR3 loop spans 13 amino acids. The CDR3 region has the DNA TGTGCCAGCTCACCGGGGGGGACCGGGGAGCTGTTTTTT. It specifies CASSPGGTGELFF. The entire variable domain, with the rest obtained from reference TRBV18 and TRBJ2-2, is as follows: NAGVMQNPRHLVRRRGQEARLRCSPMKGHSHVYWYRQLPEEGLKFMVYLQKENIIDESGMPKERFSAEFPKEGPSILRIQQVVRGDSAAYFCASSPGGTGELFFGEGSRLTVL.

The chain carries TRBV11-2 and TRBJ1-3; perhaps TRBD1 as D (6 bases). The CDR3 is 17 residues long. Germline V lookup: CDR1 SGHAT, CDR2 FQNNGV. Between the trimmed V and J ends, which lost 3 bases and 0 bases, there was a span of 15 bases. CDR3 region: CASSFSLGQISGNTIYF. CDR3 bases: TGTGCCAGCAGCTTTTCCCTGGGACAAATCTCTGGAAACACCATATATTTT.

The chain couples TRBV7-3 to TRBJ2-3, with a possible D match to TRBD1 (5 bases). Germline V gene lookup returns CDR1 SGHTA and CDR2 FQGTGA. The CDR3 has 15 amino acids. Deletions cut 1 base from V and 6 bases from J, with 14 bases between. The CDR3 protein is CASSLSRQLSDTQYF. CDR3 sequence (DNA): TGTGCCAGCAGCTTAAGTCGACAGTTGAGCGATACGCAGTATTTT.

The count of this clone is one. The chain carries TRBV5-1 and TRBJ2-5, with D perhaps TRBD2 (6 bases). Trimming pared 4 bases from V and 3 bases from J, leaving 16 bases between. The CDR3 runs to 15 residues. Germline V gene data show CDR1 as SGHRS and CDR2 as YFSETQ. This chain's CDR3 is CASSITGDWKETQYF. The CDR3 DNA reads as TGCGCCAGCAGCATAACCGGGGACTGGAAAGAGACCCAGTACTTC.

This clone appeared a single time. The J gene is TRBJ2-6, the V gene TRBV5-4; D gene ambiguous. Deletions cut 0 bases from V and 4 bases from J, with 11 bases between. CDR1 is SGHNT, CDR2 YYREEE, per germline (reference sequence). The CDR3 covers 16 residues. DNA for the CDR3: TGTGCCAGCAGCTTGGGACTCCCTGTAGGGGCCAACGTCCTGACTTTC. As protein: CASSLGLPVGANVLTF.

The chain recombines TRBV27 with TRBJ1-4; no clear D. V was trimmed by 8 bases and J by 6 bases, leaving 10 bases between them. This CDR3 contains 12 residues. Germline loops: CDR1 MNHEY, CDR2 SMNVEV (reference sequence). The CDR3 reads CASQAWDEKLFF. DNA for the CDR3: TGTGCCAGCCAGGCTTGGGATGAAAAACTGTTTTTT.

The genes are TRBV5-1 and TRBJ1-2, with TRBD1 matching over 8 bases. This CDR3 comprises 15 residues. The junction had 9 bases not matched to a gene; V was cut back by 5 bases and J by 3 bases. CDR1 is SGHRS and CDR2 is YFSETQ in the germline V gene. The CDR3 DNA reads TGCGCCAGCAGACTGCAACCGGGACAGGACTATGGCTACACCTTC. Amino acids: CASRLQPGQDYGYTF.

The chain employs TRBV27 and TRBJ2-3; the D gene is possibly TRBD2 (5 bases). Germline V gene data show CDR1 as MNHEY and CDR2 as SMNVEV (reference sequence). The CDR3 loop spans 17 amino acids. Trimming pared 5 bases from V and 2 bases from J, leaving 20 bases between. CDR3 DNA: TGTGCCAGCAGTCCCCTTGGACTGACCTCTGCCACAGATACGCAGTATTTT. It is translated as CASSPLGLTSATDTQYF.

This clone has just one count. Because the CDR3's place on the DNA is in doubt, the DNA is left out and the CDR3 is given as listed by TCRdb. The genes are TRBV12-3 or TRBV12-4 and TRBJ1-3. A total of 12 residues make up the CDR3, ends included. The CDR3 protein is CASSSSGGTIYF.

The V gene is TRBV5-1, the J gene TRBJ2-3; TRBD1 matches at 7 bases. Germline V CDR1 and CDR2: SGHRS, YFSETQ. The ends lost 0 bases at V and 5 bases at J; junction bases unmatched: 0. The CDR3 has 13 residues. As DNA, the CDR3 is TGCGCCAGCAGCTTGGGACAGGGAGATACGCAGTATTTT. Protein sequence: CASSLGQGDTQYF.

This clone was recorded only once. The CDR3 coding sequence is TGCGCCAGCAGTTTCCCCGGGACAGGGAACACTGAAGCTTTCTTT. The encoded protein is CASSFPGTGNTEAFF. This chain joins TRBV10-2 and TRBJ1-1, with 8 positions matching TRBD1. The germline V gene encodes CDR1 WSHSY and CDR2 SAAADI. The J segment lost 1 base and the V segment lost 5 bases, leaving 6 bases of the junction unmatched. The CDR3 consists of 15 residues.

This clone was picked up a small number of times. The chain employs TRBV6-5 and TRBJ1-5; TRBD1 agrees at 11 bases. V shed 2 bases, J shed 5 bases, and the junction held 2 bases outside the gene matches. Per the germline V gene, CDR1 is MNHEY and CDR2 is SVGAGI. The CDR3 totals 15 residues. The CDR3 DNA reads TGTGCCAGCAGTTACCTGGGACAGGGGGATCAGCCCCAGCATTTT. Translated: CASSYLGQGDQPQHF.

The sample holds one count of this clone. This chain joins TRBV7-8 and TRBJ1-1, with 10 bases that match TRBD1. The CDR3 is made up of 17 amino acids. V lost 4 bases to trimming and J lost 4 bases; unmatched junction nucleotides: 12. Germline V gene data show CDR1 as SGHVS and CDR2 as FQNEAQ. This CDR3 is CASSSPAGQGVGTEAFF. The CDR3 nucleotides read TGTGCCAGCAGCTCCCCAGCAGGACAGGGGGTAGGCACTGAAGCTTTCTTT.

This clone was counted a few times. The chain has TRBV11-2 and TRBJ1-1, with D possibly matching TRBD1 (5 bases). Per germline, CDR1 SGHAT and CDR2 FQNNGV. CDR3 length: 14 amino acids. V was trimmed by 1 base and J by 10 bases, leaving 16 bases between them. The CDR3 region has the DNA TGTGCCAGCAGCTTAGCGGTCAGGGTAGGAGCAGCTTTCTTT. Translating gives CASSLAVRVGAAFF.

A single count supports this clone. This chain links TRBV28 with TRBJ1-4; possibly TRBD1 for D (6 bases). This CDR3 is built from 15 residues. Trimming shortened V by 3 bases and J by 7 bases, and 15 bases separated the two germline ends. The germline V gene encodes CDR1 MDHEN and CDR2 SYDVKM. This CDR3 reads CASSLRGAGGEKLFF. CDR3 nucleotide sequence: TGTGCCAGCAGTTTGCGGGGGGCGGGCGGTGAAAAACTGTTTTTT.

V and J are TRBV9 and TRBJ1-5; 9 positions agree with TRBD1. This CDR3 spans 15 amino acids. The V and J ends lost 4 bases and 4 bases, in that order; junction bases with no gene match: 6. CDR1 SGDLS and CDR2 YYNGEE come from the germline V gene. This chain's CDR3 is CASSPGTGSNQPQHF. The DNA for the CDR3 is TGTGCCAGCAGCCCCGGGACAGGGTCAAATCAGCCCCAGCATTTT. Looking up the rest from reference TRBV9 and TRBJ1-5 gives the full variable domain: DSGVTQTPKHLITATGQRVTLRCSPRSGDLSVYWYQQSLDQGLQFLIQYYNGEERAKGNILERFSAQQFPDLHSELNLSSLELGDSALYFCASSPGTGSNQPQHFGDGTRLSIL.